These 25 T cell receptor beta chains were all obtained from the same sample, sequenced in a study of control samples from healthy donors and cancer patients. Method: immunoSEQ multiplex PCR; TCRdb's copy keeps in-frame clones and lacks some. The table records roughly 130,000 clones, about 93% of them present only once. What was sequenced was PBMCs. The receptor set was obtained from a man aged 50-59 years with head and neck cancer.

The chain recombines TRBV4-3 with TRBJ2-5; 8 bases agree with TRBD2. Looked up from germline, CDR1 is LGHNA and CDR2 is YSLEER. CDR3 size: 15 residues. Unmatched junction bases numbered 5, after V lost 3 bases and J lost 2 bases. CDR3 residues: CASSQVAGRQETQYF. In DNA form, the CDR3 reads TGCGCCAGCAGCCAGGTAGCGGGGAGACAAGAGACCCAGTACTTC.

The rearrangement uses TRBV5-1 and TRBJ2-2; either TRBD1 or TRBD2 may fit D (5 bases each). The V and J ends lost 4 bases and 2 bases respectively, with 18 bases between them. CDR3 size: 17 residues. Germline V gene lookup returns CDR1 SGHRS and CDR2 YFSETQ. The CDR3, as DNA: TGCGCCAGCAGCCACCAATCCGGGACGGTAAACACCGGGGAGCTGTTTTTT. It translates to CASSHQSGTVNTGELFF. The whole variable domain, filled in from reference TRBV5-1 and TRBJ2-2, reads KAGVTQTPRYLIKTRGQQVTLSCSPISGHRSVSWYQQTPGQGLQFLFEYFSETQRNKGNFPGRFSGRQFSNSRSEMNVSTLELGDSALYLCASSHQSGTVNTGELFFGEGSRLTVL.

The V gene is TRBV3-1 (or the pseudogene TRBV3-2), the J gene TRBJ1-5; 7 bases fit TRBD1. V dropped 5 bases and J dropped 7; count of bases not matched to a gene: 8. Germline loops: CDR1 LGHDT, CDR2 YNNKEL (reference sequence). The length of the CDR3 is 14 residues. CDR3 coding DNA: TGTGCCAGCAGCTATCGACAGGGCGACCAGCCCCAGCATTTT. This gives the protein CASSYRQGDQPQHF.

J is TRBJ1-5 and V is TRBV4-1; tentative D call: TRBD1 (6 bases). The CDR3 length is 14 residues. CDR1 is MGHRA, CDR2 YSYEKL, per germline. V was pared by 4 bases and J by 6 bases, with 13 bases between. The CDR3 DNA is TGCGCCAGCAGCCCTAGTCCAGGGGTTCAGCCCCAGCATTTT. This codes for CASSPSPGVQPQHF.

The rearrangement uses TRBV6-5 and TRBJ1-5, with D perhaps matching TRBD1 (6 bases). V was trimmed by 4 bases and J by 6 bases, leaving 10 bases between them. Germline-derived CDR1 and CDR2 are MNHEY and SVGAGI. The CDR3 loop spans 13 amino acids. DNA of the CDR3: TGTGCCAGCAGTTTGGGGGCATCTCAGCCCCAGCATTTT. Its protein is CASSLGASQPQHF.

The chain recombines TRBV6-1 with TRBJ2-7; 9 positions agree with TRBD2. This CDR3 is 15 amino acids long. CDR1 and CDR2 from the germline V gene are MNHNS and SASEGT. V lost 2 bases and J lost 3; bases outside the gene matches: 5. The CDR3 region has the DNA TGTGCCAGCAGTGAATCCTTTAGCGGGGGCTACGAGCAGTACTTC. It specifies CASSESFSGGYEQYF.

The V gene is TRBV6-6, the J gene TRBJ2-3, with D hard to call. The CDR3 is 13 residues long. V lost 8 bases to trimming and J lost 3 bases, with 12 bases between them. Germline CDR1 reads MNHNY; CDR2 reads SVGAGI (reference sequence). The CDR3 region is CASHLSRTDTQYF. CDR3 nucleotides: TGTGCCAGCCACTTGAGTCGGACAGATACGCAGTATTTT.

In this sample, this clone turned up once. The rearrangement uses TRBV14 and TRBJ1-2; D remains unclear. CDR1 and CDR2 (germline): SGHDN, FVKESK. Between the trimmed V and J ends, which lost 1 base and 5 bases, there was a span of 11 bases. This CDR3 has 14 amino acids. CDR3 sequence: CASSQVQQNYGYTF. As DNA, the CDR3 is TGTGCCAGCAGCCAAGTCCAACAGAATTATGGCTACACCTTC.

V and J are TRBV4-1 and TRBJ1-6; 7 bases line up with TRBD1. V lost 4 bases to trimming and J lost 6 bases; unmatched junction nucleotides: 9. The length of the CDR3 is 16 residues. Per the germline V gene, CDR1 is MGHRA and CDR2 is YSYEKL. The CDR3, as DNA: TGCGCCAGCAGCCTTCTACCGGGACAGAGTAATTCACCCCTCCACTTT. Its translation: CASSLLPGQSNSPLHF.

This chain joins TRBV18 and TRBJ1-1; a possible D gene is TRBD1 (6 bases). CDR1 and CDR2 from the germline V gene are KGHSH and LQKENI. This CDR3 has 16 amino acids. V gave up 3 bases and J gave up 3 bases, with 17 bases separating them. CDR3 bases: TGTGCCAGCTCACCGGAGTTGGAGGGGGTGTACACTGAAGCTTTCTTT. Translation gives CASSPELEGVYTEAFF.

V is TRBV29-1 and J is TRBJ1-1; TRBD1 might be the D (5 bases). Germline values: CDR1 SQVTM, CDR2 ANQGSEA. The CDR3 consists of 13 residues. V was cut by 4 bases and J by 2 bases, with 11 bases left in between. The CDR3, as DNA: TGCAGCGTTGTTAGGGGCTATAACACTGAAGCTTTCTTT. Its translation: CSVVRGYNTEAFF.

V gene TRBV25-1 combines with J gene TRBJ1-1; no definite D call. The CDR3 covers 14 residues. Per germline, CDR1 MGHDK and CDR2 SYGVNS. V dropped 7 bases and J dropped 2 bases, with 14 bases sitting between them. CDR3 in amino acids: CASTKNGLNTEAFF. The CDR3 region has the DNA TGTGCCAGCACTAAAAACGGCTTAAACACTGAAGCTTTCTTT.

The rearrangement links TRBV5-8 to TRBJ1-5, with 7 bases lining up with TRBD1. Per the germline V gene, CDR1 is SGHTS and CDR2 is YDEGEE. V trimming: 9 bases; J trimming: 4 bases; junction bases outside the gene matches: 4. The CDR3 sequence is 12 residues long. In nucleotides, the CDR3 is TGTGCCACTGGGACAGCAAATCAGCCCCAGCATTTT. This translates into CATGTANQPQHF.

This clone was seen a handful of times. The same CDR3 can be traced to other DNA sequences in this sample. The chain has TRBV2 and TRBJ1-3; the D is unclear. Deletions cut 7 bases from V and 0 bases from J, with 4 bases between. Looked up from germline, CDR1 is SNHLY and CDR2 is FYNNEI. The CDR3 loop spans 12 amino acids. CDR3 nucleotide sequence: TGTGCCAGCAAGAGCTCTGGAAACACCATATATTTT. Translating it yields CASKSSGNTIYF.

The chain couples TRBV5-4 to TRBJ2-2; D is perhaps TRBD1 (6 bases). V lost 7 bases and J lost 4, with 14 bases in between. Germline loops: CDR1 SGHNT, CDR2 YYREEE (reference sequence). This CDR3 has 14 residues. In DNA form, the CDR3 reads TGTGCCAGCCGACAGGAAAGGAGCACCGGGGAGCTGTTTTTT. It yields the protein CASRQERSTGELFF.

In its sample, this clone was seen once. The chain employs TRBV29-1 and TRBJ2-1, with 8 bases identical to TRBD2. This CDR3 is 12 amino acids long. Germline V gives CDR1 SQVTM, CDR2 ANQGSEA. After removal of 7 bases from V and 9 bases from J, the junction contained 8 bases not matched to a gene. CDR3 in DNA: TGCAGCGCCCGGGAGGGTCTGGGTGAGCAGTTCTTC. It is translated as CSAREGLGEQFF.

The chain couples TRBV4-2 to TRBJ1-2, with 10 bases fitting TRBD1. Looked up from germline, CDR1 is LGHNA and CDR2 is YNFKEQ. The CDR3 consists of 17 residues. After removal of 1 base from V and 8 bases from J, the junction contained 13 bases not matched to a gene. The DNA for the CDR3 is TGTGCCAGCAGCCAAGCCGGTGAGGGACAGGGGATCGGGGGCTACACCTTC. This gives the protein CASSQAGEGQGIGGYTF.

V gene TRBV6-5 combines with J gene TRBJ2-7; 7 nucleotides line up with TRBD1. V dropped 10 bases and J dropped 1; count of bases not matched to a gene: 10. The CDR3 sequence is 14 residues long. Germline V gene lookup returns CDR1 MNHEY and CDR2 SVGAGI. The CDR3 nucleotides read TGTGCCACCCTGGGACAGATTTCATCCTACGAGCAGTACTTC. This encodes CATLGQISSYEQYF.

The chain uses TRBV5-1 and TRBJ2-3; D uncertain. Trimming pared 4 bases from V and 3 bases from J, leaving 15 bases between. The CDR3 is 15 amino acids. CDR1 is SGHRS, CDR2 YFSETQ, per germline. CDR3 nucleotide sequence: TGCGCCAGCAGCCAAAGTCGCCTTAGGACAGATACGCAGTATTTT. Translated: CASSQSRLRTDTQYF.

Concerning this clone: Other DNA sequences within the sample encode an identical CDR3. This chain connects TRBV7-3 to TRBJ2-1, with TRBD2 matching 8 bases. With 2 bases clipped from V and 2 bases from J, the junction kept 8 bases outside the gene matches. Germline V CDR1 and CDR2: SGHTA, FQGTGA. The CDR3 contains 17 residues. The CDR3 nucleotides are TGTGCCAGCAGCTTATCGGGGGGGCGGGGGACCTACAATGAGCAGTTCTTC. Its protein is CASSLSGGRGTYNEQFF.

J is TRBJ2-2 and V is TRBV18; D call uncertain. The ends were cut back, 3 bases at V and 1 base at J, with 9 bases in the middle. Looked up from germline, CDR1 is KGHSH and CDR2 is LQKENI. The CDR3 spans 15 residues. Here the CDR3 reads CASSPDDLNTGELFF. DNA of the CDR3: TGTGCCAGCTCACCGGACGATTTGAACACCGGGGAGCTGTTTTTT. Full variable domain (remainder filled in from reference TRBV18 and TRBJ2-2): NAGVMQNPRHLVRRRGQEARLRCSPMKGHSHVYWYRQLPEEGLKFMVYLQKENIIDESGMPKERFSAEFPKEGPSILRIQQVVRGDSAAYFCASSPDDLNTGELFFGEGSRLTVL.

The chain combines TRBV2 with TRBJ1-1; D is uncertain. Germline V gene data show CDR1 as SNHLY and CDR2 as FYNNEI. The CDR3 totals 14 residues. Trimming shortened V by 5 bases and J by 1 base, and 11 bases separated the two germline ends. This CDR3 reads CASSYSAGNTEAFF. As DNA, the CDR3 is TGTGCCAGCAGTTACAGTGCGGGGAACACTGAAGCTTTCTTT.

CDR3 protein: CASSQDLGGLQFF. CDR3 sequence (DNA): TGCGCCAGCAGCCAAGATCTCGGGGGGTTACAGTTCTTC. The genes are TRBV4-3 and TRBJ2-1; 7 nucleotides agree with TRBD2. Germline loops: CDR1 LGHNA, CDR2 YSLEER. V shed 0 bases, J shed 13 bases, and the junction held 6 bases outside the gene matches. The CDR3 covers 13 residues.

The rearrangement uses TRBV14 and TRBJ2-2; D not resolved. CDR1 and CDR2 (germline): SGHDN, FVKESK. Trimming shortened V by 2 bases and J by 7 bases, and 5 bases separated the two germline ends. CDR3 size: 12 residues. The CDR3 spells CASSQIGGELFF. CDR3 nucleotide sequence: TGTGCCAGCAGCCAAATCGGCGGGGAGCTGTTTTTT.

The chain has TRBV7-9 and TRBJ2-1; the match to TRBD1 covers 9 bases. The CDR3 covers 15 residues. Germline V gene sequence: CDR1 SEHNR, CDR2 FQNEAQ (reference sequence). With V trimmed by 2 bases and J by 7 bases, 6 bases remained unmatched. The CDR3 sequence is CASSLIGTGYNEQFF. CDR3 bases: TGTGCCAGCAGCTTAATCGGGACAGGGTATAATGAGCAGTTCTTC.